Following are 6 T cell receptor beta chains from one sample sequenced in a study of OX40 agonist ivuxolimab in advanced cancers. Generated by immunoSEQ multiplex PCR, the TCRdb table keeps only in-frame clones and is missing some. The sample records more than 45,000 clones, almost 90% being singletons. The specimen was CD4+ or CD8+ T cells sorted from blood, collected in a trial of the OX40 agonist ivuxolimab. Source of these receptors: an adult with an advanced solid tumor such as melanoma, head and neck, liver or kidney cancer.

This chain joins TRBV30 and TRBJ2-3; maybe TRBD2 (6 bases). The CDR3 is made up of 15 amino acids. V lost 4 bases and J lost 9, with 23 bases in between. Per germline, CDR1 GTSNPN and CDR2 SVGIG (reference sequence). Here the CDR3 reads CAWTELALAHGTQYF. The DNA for the CDR3 is TGTGCCTGGACCGAACTAGCTTTGGCCCACGGGACGCAGTATTTT.

This chain uses TRBV5-1 with TRBJ1-4; no clear D gene. From germline, CDR1 is SGHRS and CDR2 YFSETQ. Trimming shortened V by 0 bases and J by 0 bases, and 6 bases separated the two germline ends. This CDR3 contains 15 residues. The CDR3 nucleotides read TGCGCCAGCAGCTTGGACTTAGCAACTAATGAAAAACTGTTTTTT. Encoded protein: CASSLDLATNEKLFF.

This clone is a singleton in its sample. V is TRBV16 and J is TRBJ2-5, with D unresolved. The CDR3 length is 13 residues. Germline V gives CDR1 KGHSY, CDR2 FQNENV. V was pared by 2 bases and J by 0 bases, with 4 bases between. In DNA form, the CDR3 reads TGTGCCAGCAGCCAAGGGTACCAAGAGACCCAGTACTTC. It codes for CASSQGYQETQYF.

The J gene is TRBJ1-2, the V gene TRBV2; D possibly corresponds to TRBD1 (6 bases). V lost 3 bases and J lost 6, with 14 bases in between. The germline V gene has CDR1 SNHLY and CDR2 FYNNEI. The CDR3 has 14 residues. CDR3: CASSELAGANGYTF. The CDR3 DNA sequence: TGTGCCAGCAGTGAGCTCGCAGGGGCGAATGGCTACACCTTC.

The chain joins TRBV5-1 to TRBJ2-2; maybe TRBD2 (5 bases). With 0 bases removed from V and 6 bases from J, the gap between germline ends came to 9 bases. The CDR3 loop spans 14 amino acids. Germline lookup yields CDR1 SGHRS and CDR2 YFSETQ. DNA for the CDR3: TGCGCCAGCAGCTTGGGGGCAGCGGCCGGGGAGCTGTTTTTT. Translated: CASSLGAAAGELFF.

This clone was counted once. The genes are TRBV9 and TRBJ1-4; D gene uncertain. V shed 3 bases and J shed 7 bases, with 19 bases lying between them. The CDR3 totals 16 residues. The germline V gene encodes CDR1 SGDLS and CDR2 YYNGEE. Written as DNA, the CDR3 is TGTGCCAGCAGCGCCGGGATTCAACAGATAGGTGAAAAACTGTTTTTT. Protein: CASSAGIQQIGEKLFF.